This entry describes one T cell receptor beta chain. No cognate antigen has been identified for it. No clone much larger than this one lies a single base away; base qualities are absent. This sample stems from a study of blood T cell repertoires in COVID-19 (dated by TCRdb to the early 2020s). Background for the entire study: Collaborator samples came from the United States, Italy and Spain and covered acute and convalescent phases of COVID-19. The prospective study material was composed of cDNA or gDNA derived from T cells, B-cell-depleted T cells, or PBMCs. Deeply sampled blood TCRbeta repertoires from subjects exposed to, actively infected with, or recovered from COVID-19 were included in the dataset. The repertoires were made available in a free public database intended to serve as a resource for research on the immune response to SARS-CoV-2. The samples were drawn from two sources: the first 160 participants of the ongoing ImmuneRACE study, and 1,254 subjects contributed by 6 global collaborators. Nearly every sample came with metadata listing a de-identified subject ID, COVID-19 status, age in years and sex. Where available, HLA class I and class II types were obtained from metadata supplied by the sample provider rather than from assay-based typing.

Each collaborating institution followed its own protocols to collect whole blood in K2EDTA tubes. For TCRbeta analysis, collaborators shipped samples as frozen whole blood, isolated PBMCs, or DNA extracted from either of those sample types. The immunoSEQ Assay, a bias-controlled multiplex PCR, was used to amplify TCRbeta CDR3 regions from genomic DNA. In the paper's pipeline: The number of nucleated cells in each sample was estimated by amplification of reference gene primers within the assay. To quantify the absolute abundance of each unique TCRbeta CDR3 rearrangement, sequence reads were collapsed and filtered. For each sample, productive Simpson clonality was calculated by taking the square root of Simpson's diversity index across productive rearrangements. TCRdb re-hosts the immuneACCESS table, in-frame sequences only. Its copies lack some clones; in the studies checked, an unresolved V gene accounts for under half of them, and the cause for the rest is not known. V and J calls and clone size are copied from that table; D and trimming were computed from the DNA. This sample gives under 95,000 clones in total; approximately 88% of them show up just once. In total, the top ten clones hold roughly 7% of the sample.

Findings and caveats that apply to the study as a whole: How much clinical and demographic metadata was included differed by source and by participant, and the metadata was provided uncurated.

V and J are truncated by 6 bases and 9 bases respectively, leaving an intervening sequence of 8 bases. The CDR3 holds 10 amino acids from the cysteine to the phenylalanine. Only the CDR3 region is kept as DNA, spanning 30 bases read in frame from base 1. Via the germline V gene, CDR1 is SNHLY and CDR2 FYNNEI. The sample consisted of peripheral blood. The chain couples TRBV2 to TRBJ1-2, with the D gene call left open. The receptor's source is a woman between 50 and 59 years old with acute or convalescent COVID-19. The CDR3 region: CASRDFSYTF. The nucleotide sequence reads TGTGCCAGCAGGGACTTCAGCTACACCTTC.